This T cell receptor beta chain was documented in a study of CD8+ T cells in alopecia areata. Study at large: The study gave tofacitinib for 6 to 18 months, then 6 months off drug.

The table lists this clone with many counts. Its antigen is still unknown. Indicated treatment: oral pan-JAK inhibitor, 5-10 mg twice daily. Sampling of alopecia areata patients yielded lesional scalp punch biopsies as well as peripheral blood. This CDR3 contains 16 residues. Germline V gives CDR1 SGHRS, CDR2 YFSETQ. V was shortened by 0 bases and J by 1 base, with 10 bases between the two germline ends. The sequencing template was cDNA reverse transcribed from extracted RNA. Repertoires were generated with immunoSEQ multiplex PCR, while TCRdb's copy carries only in-frame clones and drops some. The sample consists of about 180,000 clones, 40% to 55% of them appearing once. Findings of the study overall: Across lesional scalp, and particularly alopecia totalis/universalis, clonality surpassed that of normal scalp. Scalp clonality decreased significantly with tofacitinib, and so did expanded CD8+ clones among the top 100.

This material consisted of CD8+ T cells sorted from blood, taken at roughly week 52, from a patient treated with tofacitinib. This clonotype originated in a human donor with alopecia areata. V and J are TRBV5-1 and TRBJ2-2; tentatively, D is TRBD1 (5 bases). The CDR3 is CASSLDAQVNTGELFF. The CDR3 region has the DNA TGCGCCAGCAGCTTGGATGCACAGGTGAACACCGGGGAGCTGTTTTTT. Full variable domain (remainder filled in from reference TRBV5-1 and TRBJ2-2): KAGVTQTPRYLIKTRGQQVTLSCSPISGHRSVSWYQQTPGQGLQFLFEYFSETQRNKGNFPGRFSGRQFSNSRSEMNVSTLELGDSALYLCASSLDAQVNTGELFFGEGSRLTVL.